This passage covers 30 T cell receptor beta chains from one sample sequenced in a study of Tregs in tolerant kidney transplant recipients. TCRdb keeps only in-frame clones here, not all; method: immunoSEQ multiplex PCR. Among 70,000 to 95,000 clones listed, 85% to 95% were seen once. Here the sequenced sample was Tregs from blood, taken before the transplant. These receptor sequences come from a human donor who received a combined kidney and bone marrow transplant.

CDR3 coding DNA: TGTGCCAGTAGTCCAGGTCGGGGGCGAGTAAGCACTGAAGCTTTCTTT. Amino acids: CASSPGRGRVSTEAFF. The chain combines TRBV19 with TRBJ1-1; D is perhaps TRBD1 (6 bases). Germline CDR1 LNHDA, CDR2 SQIVND (reference sequence). Between the trimmed V and J ends, which lost 5 bases and 4 bases, there was a span of 20 bases. CDR3 length equals 16 residues.

On this clone itself: An end of the junction differs from the germline gene, which may be a read error. This chain uses TRBV19 with TRBJ2-7; the D gene is possibly TRBD2 (6 bases). The CDR3 extends over 15 amino acids. CDR1 and CDR2 from the germline V gene are LNHDA and SQIVND (reference sequence). Here the CDR3 reads CASSGGLWSSYKQYF. CDR3 in DNA: TGTGCCAGTAGTGGGGGACTTTGGAGCTCCTACAAGCAGTACTTC.

The chain combines TRBV7-9 with TRBJ2-1; TRBD2 matches at 7 bases. The ends lost 1 base at V and 6 bases at J; junction bases unmatched: 6. The CDR3 is 15 amino acids. Germline CDR1 reads SEHNR; CDR2 reads FQNEAQ (reference sequence). CDR3 in DNA: TGTGCCAGCAGCTTAGGCGGGAGAACTTCCAATGAGCAGTTCTTC. It encodes CASSLGGRTSNEQFF.

The rearrangement joins TRBV28 to TRBJ2-1; D might be TRBD1 (6 bases). CDR1 is MDHEN and CDR2 is SYDVKM in the germline V gene. V lost 6 bases and J lost 7, with 19 bases in between. CDR3 size: 15 residues. CDR3 amino acids: CASSPTQRGWNEQFF. The CDR3 region has the DNA TGTGCCAGCAGCCCTACCCAGAGGGGGTGGAATGAGCAGTTCTTC.

A few counts support this clone. This sequence joins TRBV28 and TRBJ2-7; D not certain. V was trimmed by 6 bases and J by 2 bases, leaving 11 bases between them. The CDR3 spans 13 residues. From germline, CDR1 is MDHEN and CDR2 SYDVKM. DNA for the CDR3: TGTGCCAGCAGCCAAACAAGTCCCTACGAGCAGTACTTC. The encoded protein is CASSQTSPYEQYF. Combining the CDR3 with reference TRBV28 and TRBJ2-7 gives the whole variable domain DVKVTQSSRYLVKRTGEKVFLECVQDMDHENMFWYRQDPGLGLRLIYFSYDVKMKEKGDIPEGYSVSREKKERFSLILESASTNQTSMYLCASSQTSPYEQYFGPGTRLTVT.

This clone has only one observation. The rearrangement links TRBV19 to TRBJ2-2, with TRBD2 identical over 7 bases. Per the germline V gene, CDR1 is LNHDA and CDR2 is SQIVND (reference sequence). CDR3 length equals 19 residues. Losses at the gene ends were 6 bases for V and 0 bases for J; bases not matched to a gene: 16. CDR3 sequence (DNA): TGTGCCAGTAGGCTAACCCCAGGACTAGTGGTATCGAACACCGGGGAGCTGTTTTTT. It is translated as CASRLTPGLVVSNTGELFF.

V is TRBV7-8 and J is TRBJ2-5, with a possible D match to TRBD1 (6 bases). The CDR3 consists of 13 residues. Trimming removed 9 bases at V and 9 bases at J, with 20 bases between. CDR1 and CDR2 from the germline V gene are SGHVS and FQNEAQ. In nucleotides, the CDR3 is TGTGCCAGTCGACAGGCCCAACTTGGGGCCCAGTACTTC. Its protein product is CASRQAQLGAQYF.

The CDR3 DNA sequence: TGTGCCAGCAGTGCACAGGGGGGGATCGGCACAGATACGCAGTATTTT. This gives the protein CASSAQGGIGTDTQYF. This chain connects TRBV6-1 to TRBJ2-3; D perhaps matches TRBD1 (8 bases). CDR1 MNHNS and CDR2 SASEGT come from the germline V gene. Trimming left V 4 bases short and J 1 base short, with 15 bases between. This CDR3 comprises 16 residues.

V and J are TRBV5-1 and TRBJ2-7, with TRBD1 matching 10 bases. The CDR3 has 16 residues. The J segment lost 4 bases and the V segment lost 4 bases, leaving 11 bases of the junction unmatched. The germline gives CDR1 SGHRS, CDR2 YFSETQ. In DNA, the CDR3 is TGCGCCAGCAGCGCCGGGACAGGGGCCCCCTTTTACGAGCAGTACTTC. It translates to CASSAGTGAPFYEQYF.

The V and J genes are TRBV6-4 and TRBJ2-2, with 8 bases aligning to TRBD2. The V gene's germline CDR1 is MRHNA and CDR2 SNTAGT. This CDR3 comprises 14 residues. J gave up 5 bases and V 4 bases, and 3 bases lay outside the gene matches. CDR3 loop: CASSVERETGELFF. Here the CDR3 DNA reads TGTGCCAGCAGTGTCGAGCGGGAGACCGGGGAGCTGTTTTTT.

The chain employs TRBV18 and TRBJ2-7; 7 nucleotides line up with TRBD1. The germline V gene has CDR1 KGHSH and CDR2 LQKENI. The V segment lost 5 bases and the J segment 5 bases; nucleotides outside the gene matches: 12. The CDR3 consists of 15 residues. CDR3 in DNA: TGTGCCAGCTCAGATACAGGGGTAGTAATCCACGAGCAGTACTTC. Translated: CASSDTGVVIHEQYF.

The V call is TRBV2, the J call TRBJ2-7; 11 bases agree with TRBD2. V lost 7 bases, J lost 3 bases, and 5 bases stayed unmatched. Germline assignment: CDR1 SNHLY and CDR2 FYNNEI. The CDR3 runs 14 residues. CDR3 nucleotide sequence: TGTGCCAGCACCATTGGGACTAGCGGCTACGAGCAGTACTTC. Its protein product is CASTIGTSGYEQYF.

V and J are TRBV6-6 and TRBJ1-4, with D tentatively TRBD1 (5 bases). V was clipped by 8 bases and J by 6 bases, with 19 bases between them. CDR3 length: 15 residues. Germline assignment: CDR1 MNHNY and CDR2 SVGAGI (reference sequence). Written as DNA, the CDR3 is TGTGCCAGCCTTGACACGGGGGTTGCGGATGAAAAACTGTTTTTT. This codes for CASLDTGVADEKLFF.

The V and J genes are TRBV28 and TRBJ1-5; D is possibly TRBD1 (5 bases). CDR3 size: 12 residues. CDR1 MDHEN and CDR2 SYDVKM come from the germline V gene. V shed 6 bases and J shed 7 bases, with 10 bases lying between them. CDR3 protein: CASRQVGQPQHF. The CDR3 DNA is TGTGCCAGCAGACAGGTGGGCCAGCCCCAGCATTTT.

This chain links TRBV30 with TRBJ1-4; D is perhaps TRBD1 (5 bases). This CDR3 region has 14 residues. Germline lookup yields CDR1 GTSNPN and CDR2 SVGIG (reference sequence). V was shortened by 6 bases and J by 8 bases, with 19 bases between the two germline ends. This chain's CDR3 is CACNLQVTNEKLFF. The CDR3 DNA reads TGTGCCTGCAACTTACAGGTCACGAACGAAAAACTGTTTTTT.

V usage is TRBV12-5 and J usage is TRBJ1-2; perhaps TRBD1 as D (6 bases). The CDR3 loop spans 15 amino acids. Per germline, CDR1 LGHNT and CDR2 FRNRAP. V was shortened by 7 bases and J by 1 base, with 16 bases between the two germline ends. The CDR3 protein is CASAPGAGSNYGYTF. CDR3 nucleotide sequence: TGTGCTAGTGCCCCAGGGGCCGGGAGTAACTATGGCTACACCTTC.

The chain links TRBV7-9 to TRBJ2-5; 8 bases map to TRBD1. The J call may be incorrect, as the DNA end agrees better with TRBJ2-7. Germline CDR1 is SEHNR and CDR2 is FQNEAQ (reference sequence). This CDR3 is 14 amino acids long. CDR3 in DNA: TGTGCCAGCACCTTCCGGGACAGGATATACGAGCAGTACTTC. Amino acids: CASTFRDRIYEQYF.

This chain links TRBV6-7 with TRBJ1-5; D is perhaps TRBD1 (5 bases). TRBV6-7 is known as an ORF, though its function is uncertain. The CDR3 sequence is 17 residues long. Trimming cost V 0 bases and J 1 base, with 13 bases left between them. DNA for the CDR3: TGTGCCAGCAGTTACTCGGGGCCAAAATGGAGCAATCAGCCCCAGCATTTT. It specifies CASSYSGPKWSNQPQHF.

V gene TRBV4-3 combines with J gene TRBJ2-1; tentatively, D is TRBD1 or TRBD2 (6 bases each). Germline assignment: CDR1 LGHNA and CDR2 YSLEER. Trimming removed 0 bases from V and 4 bases from J, with 13 bases in between. The CDR3 totals 16 residues. In DNA, the CDR3 is TGCGCCAGCAGCCAAGATCAGGGGCTAGCGTACAATGAGCAGTTCTTC. This encodes CASSQDQGLAYNEQFF.

The chain has TRBV30 and TRBJ2-7; D perhaps matches TRBD1 (7 bases). Trimming removed 3 bases from V and 0 bases from J, with 12 bases in between. This CDR3 spans 14 amino acids. The V gene's germline CDR1 is GTSNPN and CDR2 SVGIG (reference sequence). The DNA for the CDR3 is TGTGCCTGGAGGCGGGACAGCAACTCCTACGAGCAGTACTTC. Encoded protein: CAWRRDSNSYEQYF. The full variable domain, completed using reference TRBV30 and TRBJ2-7, is SQTIHQWPATLVQPVGSPLSLECTVEGTSNPNLYWYRQAAGRGLQLLFYSVGIGQISSEVPQNLSASRPQDRQFILSSKKLLLSDSGFYLCAWRRDSNSYEQYFGPGTRLTVT.

J is TRBJ2-1 and V is TRBV11-3, with D perhaps matching TRBD1 or TRBD2 (5 bases each). V dropped 5 bases and J dropped 2 bases, with 16 bases sitting between them. Germline V lookup: CDR1 SGHNT, CDR2 YENEEA. The CDR3 has 16 amino acids. The CDR3 loop reads CASSHYVGAAYNEQFF. The CDR3 coding sequence is TGTGCCAGCAGCCACTACGTCGGGGCGGCCTACAATGAGCAGTTCTTC.

The V and J genes are TRBV5-1 and TRBJ1-1; no definite D call. This CDR3 contains 16 residues. Looked up from germline, CDR1 is SGHRS and CDR2 is YFSETQ. V dropped 0 bases and J dropped 1 base, with 13 bases sitting between them. The CDR3 here is CASSLDPSGRNTEAFF. CDR3 nucleotide sequence: TGCGCCAGCAGCTTGGACCCTTCGGGGAGGAACACTGAAGCTTTCTTT.

This sequence joins TRBV19 and TRBJ2-3; TRBD2 matches at 9 bases. The CDR3 consists of 14 residues. Trimming removed 5 bases from V and 3 bases from J; junction bases left unmatched: 3. CDR1 is LNHDA and CDR2 is SQIVND in the germline V gene (reference sequence). The CDR3: CASSRGRVTDTQYF. In nucleotides, the CDR3 is TGTGCCAGTAGTCGCGGGAGGGTTACAGATACGCAGTATTTT.

For the CDR3, the DNA is TGTGCCAGCAGTTTGAGCGGGAGGGGCACCGGGGAGCTGTTTTTT. This encodes CASSLSGRGTGELFF. The chain uses TRBV28 and TRBJ2-2, with 10 bases matching TRBD2. Germline V gene data show CDR1 as MDHEN and CDR2 as SYDVKM. The CDR3 is made up of 15 amino acids. Germline trimming cut 3 bases from V and 4 bases from J; bases unmatched to any gene: 2.

The chain uses TRBV27 and TRBJ2-7; TRBD1 is a possible D gene (5 bases). The CDR3 has 14 amino acids. The V gene's germline CDR1 is MNHEY and CDR2 SMNVEV (reference sequence). V was trimmed by 6 bases and J by 7 bases, leaving 19 bases between them. CDR3 sequence: CASRGLGVPGEQYF. DNA of the CDR3: TGTGCCAGCAGGGGGCTAGGGGTTCCGGGTGAGCAGTACTTC.

The chain links TRBV23-1 to TRBJ2-7, with 12 nucleotides matching TRBD2. TRBV23-1 is an ORF for which the function is uncertain. This CDR3 is built from 19 residues. Losses at the gene ends were 2 bases for V and 2 bases for J; bases not matched to a gene: 13. CDR3 sequence: CASSQQSRRRTSGTYEQYF. CDR3 nucleotides: TGCGCCAGCAGTCAACAGTCCCGCCGAAGGACTAGCGGGACCTACGAGCAGTACTTC.

The chain uses TRBV27 and TRBJ1-1, with 8 bases that match TRBD1. The germline CDR1 and CDR2 sequences are MNHEY and SMNVEV (reference sequence). The CDR3 contains 13 residues. Trimming removed 7 bases from V and 5 bases from J; junction bases left unmatched: 6. In DNA, the CDR3 is TGTGCCAGCAACGGACAGGGTATGACTGAAGCTTTCTTT. Amino acids: CASNGQGMTEAFF.

The gene calls are TRBV6-5 and TRBJ2-3; tentative D call: TRBD1 (5 bases). Per the germline V gene, CDR1 is MNHEY and CDR2 is SVGAGI. The CDR3 consists of 15 residues. The V end was cut by 0 bases, the J end by 6 bases, with 13 bases between. CDR3 sequence (DNA): TGTGCCAGCAGTTACTCGCCCCAGGGATTGGATACGCAGTATTTT. Encoded protein: CASSYSPQGLDTQYF.

The chain is built from TRBV29-1 and TRBJ1-2; the D gene is possibly TRBD1 (5 bases). This CDR3 spans 12 amino acids. Trimming removed 6 bases at V and 4 bases at J, with 12 bases between. Germline CDR1 SQVTM, CDR2 ANQGSEA. The CDR3: CSVRGGTYGYTF. The DNA of the CDR3 is TGCAGCGTCCGGGGGGGGACCTATGGCTACACCTTC.

This clone was seen a handful of times. This chain links TRBV18 with TRBJ2-7; D remains ambiguous. The CDR3 sequence is 15 residues long. Germline CDR1 is KGHSH and CDR2 is LQKENI. Deletions cut 2 bases from V and 2 bases from J, with 13 bases between. This chain's CDR3 is CASSPGPVGPYEQYF. Written as DNA, the CDR3 is TGTGCCAGCTCACCAGGACCCGTTGGGCCCTACGAGCAGTACTTC. The variable domain in full, with the rest retrieved from reference TRBV18 and TRBJ2-7, is NAGVMQNPRHLVRRRGQEARLRCSPMKGHSHVYWYRQLPEEGLKFMVYLQKENIIDESGMPKERFSAEFPKEGPSILRIQQVVRGDSAAYFCASSPGPVGPYEQYFGPGTRLTVT.